This T cell receptor beta chain was found in a study of T cell changes during pregnancy in multiple sclerosis. The table came from immunoSEQ multiplex PCR; TCRdb's copy has only in-frame clones and leaves some out. Of around 48,000 clones in the sample, almost 95% are singletons; the top ten hold approximately 0.68%. J lost 0 bases, V lost 3 bases, and 2 bases had no gene match. Germline CDR1 is LNHNV and CDR2 is YYDKDF (reference sequence). The CDR3 covers 16 residues. The specimen was CD4+ T cells from peripheral blood mononuclear cells, collected in the third trimester of pregnancy. The rearrangement uses TRBV15 and TRBJ2-6; 7 bases map to TRBD1. The clonotype was recovered from a female donor with multiple sclerosis, enrolled in a pregnancy study. The CDR3 loop is CATSRAGGSGANVLTF. CDR3 nucleotide sequence: TGTGCCACCAGCAGGGCAGGGGGCTCTGGGGCCAACGTCCTGACTTTC.